This T cell receptor (beta chain) appears in the sequencing data of a study of cytomegalovirus exposure and HLA in healthy donors. Study-wide results and limits: Reportedly, HLA-A and HLA-B alleles of most subjects were accurately predicted from TCR beta. Serostatus for CMV was the only available immune exposure information. Rarity characterized most TCR sequences, yet some public TCRs appeared in many donors. Some segments of the V type, notably TRBV6-2 and TRBV6-3, were excluded as indistinguishable.

CDR1 is PRHDT and CDR2 is FYEKMQ in the germline V gene (reference sequence). The CDR3 length is 16 residues. The V end lost 5 bases, the J end lost 7 bases, and 23 bases lay between the germline ends. The PCR made use of 60 Vbeta and 13 Jbeta primers. The data were produced by immunoSEQ multiplex PCR, yet TCRdb's version contains in-frame clones alone and is incomplete. The sample totals 35,000 to 45,000 clones. Worth noting for this clone: What it binds is unknown.

The TCR comes from a male donor in good health and CMV-seronegative. The sequenced material came from PBMCs. The chain carries TRBV13 and TRBJ1-2; D is undetermined. This chain's CDR3 is CASSNSRGIAIFGYTF. The CDR3 DNA sequence: TGTGCCAGCAGCAATTCGAGAGGGATCGCCATTTTTGGCTACACCTTC.